Presented here are 9 T cell receptor beta chains from one specimen sequenced in a study of cytomegalovirus exposure and HLA in healthy donors. The PCR ran on 60 Vbeta and 13 Jbeta primers. The protocol was immunoSEQ multiplex PCR, while the TCRdb copy is restricted to in-frame clones and leaves out a portion. This table has 55,000 to 80,000 clones, more than 70% appearing once. Sequenced: PBMCs. Receptors were obtained from a man between 35 and 55 years old in good health and CMV-seronegative.

The chain carries TRBV7-6 and TRBJ2-7; TRBD1 aligns across 7 bases. V shed 5 bases, J shed 7 bases, and the junction held 8 bases outside the gene matches. The CDR3 spans 13 residues. Germline V CDR1 and CDR2: SGHVS, FNYEAQ. The chain's CDR3 is CASSPDRSGEQYF. Here the CDR3 DNA reads TGTGCCAGCAGCCCGGACAGGAGTGGGGAGCAGTACTTC.

Comment on this clone: A junction end diverges from the germline sequence, so it may reflect a read error. V and J are TRBV7-9 and TRBJ1-4; TRBD1 agrees at 7 bases. Germline CDR1 and CDR2: SEHNR and FQNEAQ (reference sequence). The CDR3 extends over 16 amino acids. The CDR3 DNA follows: TGTTCCAGCAGCAGACTCCGGGACAGTACTAATGAAAAACTGTTTTTT. Protein sequence: CSSSRLRDSTNEKLFF.

The chain recombines TRBV6-1 with TRBJ1-4, with TRBD1 identical over 10 bases. Germline values: CDR1 MNHNS, CDR2 SASEGT. The CDR3 is made up of 17 amino acids. V gave up 3 bases and J gave up 7 bases; unmatched junction bases: 11. The CDR3 DNA reads as TGTGCCAGCAGTGATCCCATGCGACAGGGGGCGTTTGAAAAACTGTTTTTT. This codes for CASSDPMRQGAFEKLFF.

The chain has TRBV7-9 and TRBJ2-7, with D perhaps matching TRBD1 (6 bases). V was pared by 2 bases and J by 3 bases, with 11 bases between. This CDR3 is 14 amino acids long. Germline values: CDR1 SEHNR, CDR2 FQNEAQ (reference sequence). The chain's CDR3 is CASSLPRGNYEQYF. The CDR3 coding sequence is TGTGCCAGCAGCTTACCCAGGGGAAACTACGAGCAGTACTTC.

CDR3 DNA: TGTGCTAGTGGCGACAGTCCCACAGATACGCAGTATTTT. Residues: CASGDSPTDTQYF. This rearrangement joins TRBV12-5 to TRBJ2-3, with a possible D match to TRBD1 (5 bases). V lost 6 bases and J 2 bases, leaving 9 bases between the germline ends. The V gene's germline CDR1 is LGHNT and CDR2 FRNRAP. The length of the CDR3 is 13 residues.

The chain carries TRBV27 and TRBJ2-3; no clear D gene. This CDR3 has 14 residues. V dropped 5 bases and J dropped 0 bases, with 9 bases sitting between them. Germline assignment: CDR1 MNHEY and CDR2 SMNVEV (reference sequence). CDR3 residues: CASSPIRSTDTQYF. CDR3 DNA: TGTGCCAGCAGTCCCATCCGGAGCACAGATACGCAGTATTTT.

The chain carries TRBV19 and TRBJ2-4; 10 bases agree with TRBD1. CDR1 and CDR2 (germline): LNHDA, SQIVND (reference sequence). This CDR3 spans 14 amino acids. Germline trimming cut 5 bases from V and 7 bases from J; bases unmatched to any gene: 5. This chain's CDR3 is CASSSTGGPNIQYF. The CDR3 bases are TGTGCCAGTAGTTCGACAGGGGGCCCTAACATTCAGTACTTC.

The genes are TRBV11-2 and TRBJ2-7; D is uncertain. Per the germline V gene, CDR1 is SGHAT and CDR2 is FQNNGV. V was shortened by 7 bases and J by 2 bases, with 9 bases between the two germline ends. The CDR3 has 12 amino acids. The CDR3 loop is CASTVSPYEQYF. CDR3 in DNA: TGTGCCAGCACCGTGAGCCCCTACGAGCAGTACTTC.

V is TRBV11-2 and J is TRBJ2-7, with D possibly TRBD1 on 6 matching bases. The CDR3 covers 16 residues. V shed 5 bases and J shed 2 bases, with 19 bases lying between them. The germline V gene encodes CDR1 SGHAT and CDR2 FQNNGV. CDR3 sequence reads: CASSTSYRTAPYEQYF. The CDR3 coding sequence is TGTGCCAGCAGCACCTCCTACCGGACAGCCCCCTACGAGCAGTACTTC.